This T cell receptor (beta chain) came from a study of T cells in Graves' hyperthyroidism and ophthalmopathy. Regarding the study as a whole: Among thyroid clonotypes expanded above 0.001, most also appeared in blood.

Graves' hyperthyroidism qualified as stable when ophthalmopathy did not progress within 18 months. Aged 18 to 65, the patients had hyperthyroidism that was newly diagnosed and had lasted under 2 months. Pregnant or lactating patients were excluded, as were those with uncontrolled infection or other autoimmune disease. The V gene lost 5 bases and the J gene lost 6 bases, with 11 bases spanning the gap. The germline CDR1 and CDR2 sequences are DFQATT and SNEGSKA (reference sequence). The length of the CDR3 is 11 residues. RNA transcripts served as the template for amplifying TCR beta CDR3 regions. The HTBI primer set served for first-round RT-PCR of the TCR CDR3. TCRdb processed the multiplex PCR reads anew with MiXCR; each CDR3 protein has one entry. The sample has under 350,000 distinct CDR3 sequences; 20% to 25% are singletons. In the case of this clonotype: Its antigen is still unknown.

The chain links TRBV20-1 to TRBJ2-7; D may be TRBD1 (6 bases). The TCR was taken from a woman aged 50 to 60 with Graves' hyperthyroidism. The sample comprised blood. CDR3 protein: CSALQGTEQYF. Written as DNA, the CDR3 is TGCAGTGCTTTACAGGGAACCGAGCAGTACTTC.